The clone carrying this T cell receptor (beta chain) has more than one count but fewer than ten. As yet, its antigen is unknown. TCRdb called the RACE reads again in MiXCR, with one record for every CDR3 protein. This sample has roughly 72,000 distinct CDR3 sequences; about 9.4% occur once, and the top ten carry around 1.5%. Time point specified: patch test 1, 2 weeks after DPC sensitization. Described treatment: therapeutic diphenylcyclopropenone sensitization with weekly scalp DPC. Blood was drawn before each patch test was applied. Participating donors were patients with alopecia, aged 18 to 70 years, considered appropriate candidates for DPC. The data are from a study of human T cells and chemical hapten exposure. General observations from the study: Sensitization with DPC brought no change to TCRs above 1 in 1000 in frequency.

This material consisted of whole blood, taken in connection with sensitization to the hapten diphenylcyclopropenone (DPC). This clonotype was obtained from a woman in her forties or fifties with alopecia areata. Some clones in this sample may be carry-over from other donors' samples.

The CDR3 region is CASSADRGANTGELFF. The CDR3 bases are TGTGCCAGCAGCGCAGACAGGGGAGCGAACACCGGGGAGCTGTTTTTT. V is TRBV9 and J is TRBJ2-2; TRBD1 aligns across 8 bases. The V gene end was trimmed by 3 bases and the J gene end by 0 bases; junction bases not matched to a gene: 4. This CDR3 region has 16 residues. Germline loops: CDR1 SGDLS, CDR2 YYNGEE.